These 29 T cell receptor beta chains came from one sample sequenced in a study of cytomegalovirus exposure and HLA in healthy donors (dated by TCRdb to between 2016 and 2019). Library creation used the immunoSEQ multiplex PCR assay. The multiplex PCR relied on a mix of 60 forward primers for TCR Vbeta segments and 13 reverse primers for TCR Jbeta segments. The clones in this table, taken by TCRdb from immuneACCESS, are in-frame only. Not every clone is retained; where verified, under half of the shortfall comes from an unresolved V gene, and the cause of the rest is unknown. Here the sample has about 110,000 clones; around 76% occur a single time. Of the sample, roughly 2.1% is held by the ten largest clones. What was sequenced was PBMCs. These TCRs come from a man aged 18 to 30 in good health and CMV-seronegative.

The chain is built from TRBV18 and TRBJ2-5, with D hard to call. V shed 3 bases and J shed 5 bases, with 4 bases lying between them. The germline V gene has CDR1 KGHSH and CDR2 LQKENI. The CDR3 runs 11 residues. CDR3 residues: CASSPGETQYF. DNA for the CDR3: TGTGCCAGCTCACCCGGGGAGACCCAGTACTTC.

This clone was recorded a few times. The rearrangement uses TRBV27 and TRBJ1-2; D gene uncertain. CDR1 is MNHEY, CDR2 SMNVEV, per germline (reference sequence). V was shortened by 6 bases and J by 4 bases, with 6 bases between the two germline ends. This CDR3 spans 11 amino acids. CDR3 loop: CASSRGYGYTF. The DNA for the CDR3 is TGTGCCAGCAGCCGCGGCTATGGCTACACCTTC.

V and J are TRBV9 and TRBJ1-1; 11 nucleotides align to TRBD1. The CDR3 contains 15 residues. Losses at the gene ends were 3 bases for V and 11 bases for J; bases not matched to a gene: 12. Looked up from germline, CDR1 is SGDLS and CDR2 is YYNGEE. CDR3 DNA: TGTGCCAGCAGCGAAAGCCTGGACAGGGGGCGCAGGGCTTTCTTT. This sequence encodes CASSESLDRGRRAFF.

The CDR3 reads CASSLVSGAQPQHF. The CDR3 nucleotides are TGCGCCAGCAGCTTGGTTTCAGGGGCTCAGCCCCAGCATTTT. The chain uses TRBV5-1 and TRBJ1-5; D perhaps matches TRBD1 (6 bases). Germline V gives CDR1 SGHRS, CDR2 YFSETQ. Trimming took 0 bases from V and 6 from J, leaving 10 bases between them. This CDR3 comprises 14 residues.

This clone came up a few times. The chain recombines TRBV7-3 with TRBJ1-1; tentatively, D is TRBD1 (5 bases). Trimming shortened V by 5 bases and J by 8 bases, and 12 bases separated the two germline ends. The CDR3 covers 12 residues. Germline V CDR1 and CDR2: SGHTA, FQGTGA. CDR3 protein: CASSGGTAEAFF. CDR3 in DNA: TGTGCCAGCAGCGGAGGGACTGCCGAAGCTTTCTTT.

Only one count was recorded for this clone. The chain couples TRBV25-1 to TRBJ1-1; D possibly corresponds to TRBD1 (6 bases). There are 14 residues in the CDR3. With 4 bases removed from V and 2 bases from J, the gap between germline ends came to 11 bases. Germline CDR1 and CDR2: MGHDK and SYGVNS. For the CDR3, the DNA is TGTGCCAGCAGTGGAGCAGGGGAAAACACTGAAGCTTTCTTT. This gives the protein CASSGAGENTEAFF.

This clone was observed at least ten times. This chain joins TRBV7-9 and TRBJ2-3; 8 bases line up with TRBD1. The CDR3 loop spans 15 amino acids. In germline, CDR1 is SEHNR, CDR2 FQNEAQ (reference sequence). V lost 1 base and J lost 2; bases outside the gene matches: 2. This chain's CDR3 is CASSLGTGHTDTQYF. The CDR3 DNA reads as TGTGCCAGCAGCTTAGGGACAGGGCACACAGATACGCAGTATTTT.

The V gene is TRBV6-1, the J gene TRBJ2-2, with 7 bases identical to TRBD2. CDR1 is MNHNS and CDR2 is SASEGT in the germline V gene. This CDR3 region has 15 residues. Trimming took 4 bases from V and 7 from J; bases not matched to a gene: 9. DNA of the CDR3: TGTGCCAGCAGTGGGACGGGGAAGCGGGGCGGGGAGCTGTTTTTT. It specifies CASSGTGKRGGELFF.

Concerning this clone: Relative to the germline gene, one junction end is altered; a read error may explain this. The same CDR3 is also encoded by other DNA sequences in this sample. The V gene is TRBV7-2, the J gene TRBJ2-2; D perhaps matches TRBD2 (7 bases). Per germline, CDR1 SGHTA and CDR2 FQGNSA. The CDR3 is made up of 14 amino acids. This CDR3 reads CASSPGRGAGELFF. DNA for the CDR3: TGTGCCAGCAGCCCAGGACGGGGGGCCGGAGAGCTGTTTTTT.

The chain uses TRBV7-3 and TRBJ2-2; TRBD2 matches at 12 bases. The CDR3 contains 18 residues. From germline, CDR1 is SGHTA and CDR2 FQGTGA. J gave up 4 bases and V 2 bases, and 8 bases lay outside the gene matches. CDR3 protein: CASSLESLAGGLTGELFF. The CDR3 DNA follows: TGTGCCAGCAGCTTAGAGTCCCTAGCGGGGGGGCTCACCGGGGAGCTGTTTTTT.

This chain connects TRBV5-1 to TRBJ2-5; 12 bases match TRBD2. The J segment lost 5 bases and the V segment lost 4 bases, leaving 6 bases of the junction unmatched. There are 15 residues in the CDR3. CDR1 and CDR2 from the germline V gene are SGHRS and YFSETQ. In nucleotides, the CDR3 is TGCGCCAGCAGCGGAACCGGGACTAGCGGGGAGACCCAGTACTTC. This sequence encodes CASSGTGTSGETQYF.

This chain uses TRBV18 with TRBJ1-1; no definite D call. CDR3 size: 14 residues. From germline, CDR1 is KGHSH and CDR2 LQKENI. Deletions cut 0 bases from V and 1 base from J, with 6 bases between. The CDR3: CASSPPVANTEAFF. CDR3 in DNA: TGTGCCAGCTCACCACCGGTAGCGAACACTGAAGCTTTCTTT.

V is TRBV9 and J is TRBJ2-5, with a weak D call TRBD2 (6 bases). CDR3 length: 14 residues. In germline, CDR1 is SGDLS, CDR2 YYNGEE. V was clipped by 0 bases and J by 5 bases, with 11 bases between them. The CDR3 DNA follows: TGTGCCAGCAGCGTAGGTCGGAGGGAGGAGACCCAGTACTTC. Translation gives CASSVGRREETQYF.

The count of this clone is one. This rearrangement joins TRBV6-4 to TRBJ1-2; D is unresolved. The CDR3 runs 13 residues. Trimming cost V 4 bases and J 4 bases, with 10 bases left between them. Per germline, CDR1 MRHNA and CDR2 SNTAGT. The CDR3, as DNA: TGTGCCAGCAGTGCGGTGGAGGGCTATGGCTACACCTTC. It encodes CASSAVEGYGYTF.

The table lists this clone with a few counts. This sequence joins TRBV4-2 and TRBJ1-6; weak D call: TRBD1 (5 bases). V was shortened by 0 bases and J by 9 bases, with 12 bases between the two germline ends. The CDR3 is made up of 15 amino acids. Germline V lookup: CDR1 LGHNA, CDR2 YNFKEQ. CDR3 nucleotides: TGTGCCAGCAGCCAAGAGGGGCAGGGCGTTTCACCCCTCCACTTT. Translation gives CASSQEGQGVSPLHF.

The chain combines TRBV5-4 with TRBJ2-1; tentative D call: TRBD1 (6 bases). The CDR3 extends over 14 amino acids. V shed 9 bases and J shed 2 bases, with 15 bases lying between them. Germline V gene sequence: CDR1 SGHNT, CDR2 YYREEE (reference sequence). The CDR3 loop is CATARGGPYNEQFF. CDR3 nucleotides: TGTGCCACAGCAAGAGGGGGACCCTACAATGAGCAGTTCTTC.

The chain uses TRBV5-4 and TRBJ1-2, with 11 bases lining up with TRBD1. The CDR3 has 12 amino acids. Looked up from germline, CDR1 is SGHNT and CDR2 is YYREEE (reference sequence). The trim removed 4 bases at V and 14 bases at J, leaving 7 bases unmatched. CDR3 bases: TGTGCCAGCAGCGGTTTAGGGACAGGGGGGACCTTC. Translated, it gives CASSGLGTGGTF.

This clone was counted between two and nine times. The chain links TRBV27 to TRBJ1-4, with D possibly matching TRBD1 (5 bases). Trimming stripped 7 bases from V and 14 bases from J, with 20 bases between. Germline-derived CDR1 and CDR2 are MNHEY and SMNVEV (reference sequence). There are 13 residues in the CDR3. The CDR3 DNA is TGTGCCAGCAACCCCGGCGGGGCCGGAAAGCTGTTTTTT. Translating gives CASNPGGAGKLFF.

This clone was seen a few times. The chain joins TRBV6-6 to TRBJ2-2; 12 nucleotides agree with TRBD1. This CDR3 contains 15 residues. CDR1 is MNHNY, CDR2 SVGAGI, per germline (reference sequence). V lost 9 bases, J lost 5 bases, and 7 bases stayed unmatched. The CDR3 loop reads CASSPGQGATGELFF. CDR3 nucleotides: TGTGCCAGTTCTCCGGGACAGGGGGCGACCGGGGAGCTGTTTTTT.

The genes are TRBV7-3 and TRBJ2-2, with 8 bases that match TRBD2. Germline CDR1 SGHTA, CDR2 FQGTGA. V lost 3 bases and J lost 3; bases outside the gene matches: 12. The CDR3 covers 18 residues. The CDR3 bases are TGTGCCAGCAGCTTCTCTGTTCGGGGGGGGACGGACACCGGGGAGCTGTTTTTT. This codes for CASSFSVRGGTDTGELFF.

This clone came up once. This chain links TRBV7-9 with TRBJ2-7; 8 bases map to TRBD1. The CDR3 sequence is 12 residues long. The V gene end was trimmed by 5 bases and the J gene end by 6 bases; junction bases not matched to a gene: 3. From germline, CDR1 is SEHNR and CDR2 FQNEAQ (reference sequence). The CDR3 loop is CASSVTGGEQYF. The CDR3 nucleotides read TGTGCCAGCAGCGTAACAGGGGGCGAGCAGTACTTC.

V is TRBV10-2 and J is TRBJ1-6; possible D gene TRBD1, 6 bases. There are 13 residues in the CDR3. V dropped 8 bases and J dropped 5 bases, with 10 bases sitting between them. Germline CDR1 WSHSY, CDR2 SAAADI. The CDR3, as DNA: TGCGCCAGCGGACAGCCGAATAATTCACCCCTCCACTTT. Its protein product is CASGQPNNSPLHF.

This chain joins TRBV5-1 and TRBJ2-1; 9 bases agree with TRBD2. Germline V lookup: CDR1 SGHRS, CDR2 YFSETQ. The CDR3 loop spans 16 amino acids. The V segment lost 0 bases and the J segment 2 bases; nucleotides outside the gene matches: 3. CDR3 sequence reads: CASSLVAGVPYNEQFF. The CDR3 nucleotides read TGCGCCAGCAGCTTGGTAGCGGGAGTCCCCTACAATGAGCAGTTCTTC.

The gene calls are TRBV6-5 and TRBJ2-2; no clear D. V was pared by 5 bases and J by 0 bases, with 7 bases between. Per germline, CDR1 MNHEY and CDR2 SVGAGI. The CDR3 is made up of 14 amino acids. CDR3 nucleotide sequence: TGTGCCAGCAGTATCCCTACGAACACCGGGGAGCTGTTTTTT. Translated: CASSIPTNTGELFF.

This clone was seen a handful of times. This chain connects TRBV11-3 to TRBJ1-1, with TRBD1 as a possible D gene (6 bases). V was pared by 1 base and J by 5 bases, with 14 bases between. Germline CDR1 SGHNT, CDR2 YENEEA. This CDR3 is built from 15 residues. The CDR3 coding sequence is TGTGCCAGCAGCTTAGGGGGGCGAGGTGTGACTGAAGCTTTCTTT. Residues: CASSLGGRGVTEAFF.

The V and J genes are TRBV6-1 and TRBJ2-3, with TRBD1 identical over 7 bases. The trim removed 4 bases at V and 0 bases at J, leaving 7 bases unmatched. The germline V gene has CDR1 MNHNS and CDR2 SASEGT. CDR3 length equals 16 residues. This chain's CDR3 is CASSGYRGSSTDTQYF. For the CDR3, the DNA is TGTGCCAGCAGTGGATACAGGGGATCTAGCACAGATACGCAGTATTTT.

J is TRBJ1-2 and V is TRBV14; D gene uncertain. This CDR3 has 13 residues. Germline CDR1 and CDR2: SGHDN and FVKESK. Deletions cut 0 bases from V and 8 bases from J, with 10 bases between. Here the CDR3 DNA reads TGTGCCAGCAGCCAAGATCCGGGTGGAGGCTACACCTTC. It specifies CASSQDPGGGYTF. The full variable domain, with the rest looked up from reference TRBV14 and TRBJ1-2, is EAGVTQFPSHSVIEKGQTVTLRCDPISGHDNLYWYRRVMGKEIKFLLHFVKESKQDESGMPNNRFLAERTGGTYSTLKVQPAELEDSGVYFCASSQDPGGGYTFGSGTRLTVV.

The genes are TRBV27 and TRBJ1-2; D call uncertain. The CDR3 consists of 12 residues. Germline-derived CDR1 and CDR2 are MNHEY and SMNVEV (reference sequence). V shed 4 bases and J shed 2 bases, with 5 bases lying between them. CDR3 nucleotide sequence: TGTGCCAGCAGTTCCCAGAACTATGGCTACACCTTC. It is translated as CASSSQNYGYTF.

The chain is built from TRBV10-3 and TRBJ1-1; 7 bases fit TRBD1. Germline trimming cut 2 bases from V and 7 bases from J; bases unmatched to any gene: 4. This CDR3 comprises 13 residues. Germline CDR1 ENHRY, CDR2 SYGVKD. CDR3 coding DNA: TGTGCCATCAGTGAGACAGGGGACATTGAAGCTTTCTTT. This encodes CAISETGDIEAFF.